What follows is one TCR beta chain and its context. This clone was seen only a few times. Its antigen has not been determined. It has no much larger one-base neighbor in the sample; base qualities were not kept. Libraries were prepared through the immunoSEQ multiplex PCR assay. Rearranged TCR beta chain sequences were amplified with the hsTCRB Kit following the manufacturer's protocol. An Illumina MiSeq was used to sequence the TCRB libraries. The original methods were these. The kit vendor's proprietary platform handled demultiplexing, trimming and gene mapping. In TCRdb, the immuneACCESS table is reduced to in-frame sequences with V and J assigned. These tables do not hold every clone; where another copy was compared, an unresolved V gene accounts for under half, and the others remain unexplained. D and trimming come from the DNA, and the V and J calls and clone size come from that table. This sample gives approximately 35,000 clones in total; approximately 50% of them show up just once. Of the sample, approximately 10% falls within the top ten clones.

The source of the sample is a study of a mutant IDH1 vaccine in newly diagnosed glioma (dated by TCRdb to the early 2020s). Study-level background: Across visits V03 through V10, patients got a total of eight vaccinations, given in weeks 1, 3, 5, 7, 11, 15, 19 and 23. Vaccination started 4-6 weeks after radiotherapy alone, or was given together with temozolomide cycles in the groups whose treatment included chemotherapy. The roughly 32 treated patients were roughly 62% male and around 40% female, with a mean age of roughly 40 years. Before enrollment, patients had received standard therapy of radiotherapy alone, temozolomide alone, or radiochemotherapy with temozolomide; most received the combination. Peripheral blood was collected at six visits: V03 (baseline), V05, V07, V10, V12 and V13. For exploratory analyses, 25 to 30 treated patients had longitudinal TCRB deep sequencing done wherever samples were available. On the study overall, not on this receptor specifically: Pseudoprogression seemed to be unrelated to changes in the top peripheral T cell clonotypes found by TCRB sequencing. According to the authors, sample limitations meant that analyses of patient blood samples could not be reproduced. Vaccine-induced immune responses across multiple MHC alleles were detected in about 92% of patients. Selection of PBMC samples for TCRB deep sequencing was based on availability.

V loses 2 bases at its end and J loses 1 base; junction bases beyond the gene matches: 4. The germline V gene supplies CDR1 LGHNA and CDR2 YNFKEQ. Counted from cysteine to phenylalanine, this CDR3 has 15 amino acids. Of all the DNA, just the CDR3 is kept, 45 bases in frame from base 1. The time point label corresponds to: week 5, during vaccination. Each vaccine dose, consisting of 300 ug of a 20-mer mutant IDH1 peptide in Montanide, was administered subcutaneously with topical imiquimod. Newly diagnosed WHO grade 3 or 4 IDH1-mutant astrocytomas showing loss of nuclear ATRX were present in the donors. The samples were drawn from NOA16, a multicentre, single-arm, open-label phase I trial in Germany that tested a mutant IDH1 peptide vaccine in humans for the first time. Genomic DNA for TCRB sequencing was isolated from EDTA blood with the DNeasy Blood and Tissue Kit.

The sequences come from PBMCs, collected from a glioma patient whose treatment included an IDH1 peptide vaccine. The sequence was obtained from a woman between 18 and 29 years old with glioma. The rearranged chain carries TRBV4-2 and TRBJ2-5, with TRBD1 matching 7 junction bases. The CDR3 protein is CASSQFRDSQETQYF. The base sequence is TGTGCCAGCAGCCAATTCCGGGACAGCCAAGAGACCCAGTACTTC.